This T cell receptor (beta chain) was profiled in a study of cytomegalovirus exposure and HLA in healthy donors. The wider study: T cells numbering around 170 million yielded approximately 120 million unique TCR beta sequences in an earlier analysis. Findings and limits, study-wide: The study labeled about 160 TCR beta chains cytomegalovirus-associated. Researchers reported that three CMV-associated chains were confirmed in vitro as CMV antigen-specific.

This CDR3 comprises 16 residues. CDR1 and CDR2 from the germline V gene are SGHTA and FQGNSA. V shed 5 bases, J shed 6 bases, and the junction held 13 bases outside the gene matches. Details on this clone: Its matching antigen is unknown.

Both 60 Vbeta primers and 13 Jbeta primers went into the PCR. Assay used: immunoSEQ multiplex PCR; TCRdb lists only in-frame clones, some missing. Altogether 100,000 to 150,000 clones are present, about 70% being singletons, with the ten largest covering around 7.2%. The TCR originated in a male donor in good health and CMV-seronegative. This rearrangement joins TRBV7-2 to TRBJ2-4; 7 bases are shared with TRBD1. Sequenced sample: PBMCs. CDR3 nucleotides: TGTGCCAGCAGCCGGAGCACCGGGACAGTCTTAAACATTCAGTACTTC. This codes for CASSRSTGTVLNIQYF.